Below are 28 T cell receptor beta chains sequenced from a single sample in a study of T-cell memory formation after mild COVID-19. TCRdb re-called the 5' RACE reads through MiXCR, storing one row per CDR3 protein. The sample has over 45,000 distinct CDR3 sequences, approximately 9% seen once. Sequenced material: PBMCs or a T cell subset sorted from them (not recorded which). These TCRs come from an adult woman who had mild COVID-19 (a few samples of this study predate the infection). Cell type and time point are not known.

This clonotype was seen many times. The gene calls are TRBV18 and TRBJ2-2; D call uncertain. Germline CDR1 reads KGHSH; CDR2 reads LQKENI. The CDR3 extends over 15 amino acids. The V gene lost 5 bases and the J gene lost 5 bases, with 15 bases spanning the gap. CDR3 DNA sequence: TGTGCCAGCTCAACTACAGTACAAAGAACCGGGGAGCTGTTTTTT. This gives the protein CASSTTVQRTGELFF.

Ten or more counts support this clonotype. The gene calls are TRBV19 and TRBJ2-6; D is undetermined. The ends were cut back, 7 bases at V and 0 bases at J, with 13 bases in the middle. The CDR3 is 16 amino acids. The germline V gene has CDR1 LNHDA and CDR2 SQIVND (reference sequence). CDR3 protein: CASTPWGPSGANVLTF. Written as DNA, the CDR3 is TGTGCCAGTACCCCTTGGGGTCCCTCTGGGGCCAACGTCCTGACTTTC.

This clonotype was found a few times. Its ends do not fully match the called genes, so a read error is possible. V gene TRBV10-3 combines with J gene TRBJ2-1, with 10 nucleotides matching TRBD2. CDR1 ENHRY and CDR2 SYGVKD come from the germline V gene. This CDR3 comprises 12 residues. CDR3 amino acids: CAISEQSGGVVF. The CDR3 DNA follows: TGTGCCATCAGTGAGCAGAGCGGGGGGGTGGTCTTC.

The V gene is TRBV27, the J gene TRBJ1-2; 8 positions match TRBD1. The CDR3 runs 15 residues. CDR1 is MNHEY and CDR2 is SMNVEV in the germline V gene (reference sequence). J gave up 4 bases and V 2 bases, and 6 bases lay outside the gene matches. CDR3 amino acids: CASSLISGGGYGYTF. Written as DNA, the CDR3 is TGTGCCAGCAGTTTAATATCAGGGGGCGGCTATGGCTACACCTTC.

This chain's CDR3 is CASSRPLTGTGNTGELFF. CDR3 coding DNA: TGTGCCAGCAGCCGACCGTTAACCGGGACAGGGAACACCGGGGAGCTGTTTTTT. The J gene is TRBJ2-2, the V gene TRBV6-5; 8 positions agree with TRBD1. The ends lost 6 bases at V and 1 base at J; junction bases unmatched: 13. From germline, CDR1 is MNHEY and CDR2 SVGAGI. This CDR3 comprises 18 residues.

This clonotype was detected only a few times. V gene TRBV20-1 combines with J gene TRBJ2-2; D is undetermined. With 4 bases removed from V and 1 base from J, the gap between germline ends came to 4 bases. This CDR3 has 12 residues. The V gene's germline CDR1 is DFQATT and CDR2 SNEGSKA (reference sequence). CDR3: CSAKENTGELFF. CDR3 in DNA: TGCAGTGCTAAGGAGAACACCGGGGAGCTGTTTTTT.

The sample holds many counts of this clonotype. The J gene is TRBJ1-4, the V gene TRBV4-2; no definite D call. The germline V and J ends were trimmed by 0 bases and 8 bases, with 7 bases remaining between them. Germline loops: CDR1 LGHNA, CDR2 YNFKEQ. CDR3 length: 13 residues. The CDR3 here is CASSQDLGEKLFF. The CDR3 DNA reads as TGTGCCAGCAGCCAAGATCTAGGAGAAAAACTGTTTTTT.

This clonotype has at least ten counts. This rearrangement joins TRBV7-3 to TRBJ2-7, with TRBD2 identical over 11 bases. With V trimmed by 3 bases and J by 2 bases, 3 bases remained unmatched. Germline CDR1 and CDR2: SGHTA and FQGTGA. The CDR3 is 15 amino acids. The chain's CDR3 is CASSLGLADTYEQYF. DNA for the CDR3: TGTGCCAGCAGCTTGGGACTAGCGGACACCTACGAGCAGTACTTC.

The chain is built from TRBV20-1 and TRBJ2-3, with 8 bases fitting TRBD1. The germline V gene has CDR1 DFQATT and CDR2 SNEGSKA (reference sequence). The CDR3 has 15 residues. After removal of 8 bases from V and 1 base from J, the junction contained 11 bases not matched to a gene. CDR3 region: CSSNQGAWGTDTQYF. Written as DNA, the CDR3 is TGCAGTTCGAACCAGGGGGCTTGGGGCACAGATACGCAGTATTTT.

As DNA, the CDR3 is TGTGCCAGCAGTGAAGCGGTATCAACTAATGAAAAACTGTTTTTT. It translates to CASSEAVSTNEKLFF. The rearrangement uses TRBV2 and TRBJ1-4; no firm D call. The CDR3 runs 15 residues. Germline loops: CDR1 SNHLY, CDR2 FYNNEI. The V gene lost 0 bases and the J gene lost 0 bases, with 5 bases spanning the gap.

This clonotype appeared a few times. The chain joins TRBV18 to TRBJ1-2; possibly TRBD1 for D (5 bases). Germline lookup yields CDR1 KGHSH and CDR2 LQKENI. The CDR3 length is 15 residues. The V gene lost 3 bases and the J gene lost 4 bases, with 15 bases spanning the gap. CDR3 nucleotides: TGTGCCAGCTCACCCGGCGGGACGGCGGCCTATGGCTACACCTTC. Translation: CASSPGGTAAYGYTF.

This clonotype was recorded at least ten times. The chain employs TRBV5-1 and TRBJ2-7, with 12 bases that match TRBD1. The CDR3 length is 14 residues. Trimming at V came to 3 bases and at J to 7 bases, leaving 5 bases not matched to a gene. The germline V gene has CDR1 SGHRS and CDR2 YFSETQ. The chain's CDR3 is CASSSGQGASEQYF. The CDR3 bases are TGCGCCAGCAGCTCGGGACAGGGGGCCTCGGAGCAGTACTTC.

This clonotype has ten or more counts. V gene TRBV10-3 combines with J gene TRBJ2-5; the D is unclear. V dropped 0 bases and J dropped 9 bases, with 5 bases sitting between them. Per the germline V gene, CDR1 is ENHRY and CDR2 is SYGVKD. The CDR3 loop spans 11 amino acids. The CDR3 reads CAISESRAQYF. Written as DNA, the CDR3 is TGTGCCATCAGTGAGTCCCGGGCCCAGTACTTC.

This clonotype was seen only a few times. The chain couples TRBV7-3 to TRBJ2-1; possible D gene TRBD1, 6 bases. The CDR3 has 15 residues. Germline V gene sequence: CDR1 SGHTA, CDR2 FQGTGA. V was pared by 5 bases and J by 0 bases, with 11 bases between. CDR3 DNA: TGTGCCAGCAGCCAGGGACACCGCTCCTACAATGAGCAGTTCTTC. As protein: CASSQGHRSYNEQFF.

This clonotype was detected only a few times. The J gene is TRBJ1-2, the V gene TRBV6-6; 8 bases agree with TRBD1. Germline CDR1 MNHNY, CDR2 SVGAGI (reference sequence). With V trimmed by 6 bases and J by 7 bases, 7 bases remained unmatched. The CDR3 runs 13 residues. The CDR3 DNA reads as TGTGCCAGCAGGTCCCAGGGGGCGGCTGGCTACACCTTC. Translated, it gives CASRSQGAAGYTF.

In its sample, this clonotype was seen a few times. The CDR3 loop is CASLSGNYGYTF. The CDR3 coding sequence is TGTGCCAGCCTATCGGGAAACTATGGCTACACCTTC. This chain links TRBV2 with TRBJ1-2; D is uncertain. Germline V gene data show CDR1 as SNHLY and CDR2 as FYNNEI. The length of the CDR3 is 12 residues. V lost 8 bases to trimming and J lost 2 bases, with 9 bases between them.

This clonotype was detected many times. The chain carries TRBV7-9 and TRBJ2-5; 7 positions agree with TRBD1. Germline CDR1 SEHNR, CDR2 FQNEAQ (reference sequence). This CDR3 contains 14 residues. The trim removed 5 bases at V and 5 bases at J, leaving 8 bases unmatched. CDR3 DNA: TGTGCCAGCAGCCTACTTACAGGGGATGAGACCCAGTACTTC. It codes for CASSLLTGDETQYF.

The chain has TRBV20-1 and TRBJ2-3; TRBD2 agrees at 11 bases. V trimming: 0 bases; J trimming: 2 bases; junction bases outside the gene matches: 10. CDR1 DFQATT and CDR2 SNEGSKA come from the germline V gene (reference sequence). This CDR3 has 18 amino acids. The CDR3 here is CSARDLASGGLSTDTQYF. Written as DNA, the CDR3 is TGCAGTGCTAGAGATCTGGCTAGCGGGGGGCTTTCCACAGATACGCAGTATTTT.

The V and J genes are TRBV2 and TRBJ2-3; D not certain. The CDR3 has 11 amino acids. Germline-derived CDR1 and CDR2 are SNHLY and FYNNEI. Trimming took off 6 bases at V and 3 bases at J, with 4 bases between the two ends. The CDR3 DNA reads TGTGCCAGCAGGCTAACAGATACGCAGTATTTT. Translating it yields CASRLTDTQYF. Variable domain in full (rest from reference TRBV2 and TRBJ2-3): EPEVTQTPSHQVTQMGQEVILRCVPISNHLYFYWYRQILGQKVEFLVSFYNNEISEKSEIFDDQFSVERPDGSNFTLKIRSTKLEDSAMYFCASRLTDTQYFGPGTRLTVL.

This clonotype was found many times. The chain joins TRBV7-8 to TRBJ2-5, with 9 nucleotides matching TRBD2. CDR1 SGHVS and CDR2 FQNEAQ come from the germline V gene. With 4 bases clipped from V and 5 bases from J, the junction kept 14 bases outside the gene matches. The CDR3 runs 17 residues. The CDR3, as DNA: TGTGCCAGCAGCTCGACAGCCTGGCGGGAGGGCCGTGAGACCCAGTACTTC. It encodes CASSSTAWREGRETQYF.

This clonotype was counted at least ten times. The V and J genes are TRBV6-5 and TRBJ2-1; TRBD2 is a possible D gene (5 bases). The CDR3 consists of 14 residues. Germline CDR1 reads MNHEY; CDR2 reads SVGAGI. Trimming removed 2 bases from V and 9 bases from J, with 14 bases in between. The chain's CDR3 is CASSYPTRYGEQFF. In nucleotides, the CDR3 is TGTGCCAGCAGTTACCCTACTAGGTACGGTGAGCAGTTCTTC.

The CDR3 DNA is TGTGCCAGCAGTGCCGGGACAGAGACCTACGAGCAGTACTTC. It yields the protein CASSAGTETYEQYF. The chain links TRBV6-1 to TRBJ2-7; 7 nucleotides line up with TRBD1. There are 14 residues in the CDR3. Germline V lookup: CDR1 MNHNS, CDR2 SASEGT. After removal of 4 bases from V and 2 bases from J, the junction contained 5 bases not matched to a gene.

This clonotype has a count of ten or more. This rearrangement joins TRBV5-1 to TRBJ1-4; D remains unclear. Germline values: CDR1 SGHRS, CDR2 YFSETQ. This CDR3 is built from 16 residues. Trimming took 6 bases from V and 0 from J, leaving 15 bases between them. The CDR3 protein is CASNAGSGATNEKLFF. CDR3 DNA sequence: TGCGCCAGCAATGCGGGGTCCGGGGCAACTAATGAAAAACTGTTTTTT. Using reference TRBV5-1 and TRBJ1-4 for the parts outside the CDR3, the full variable domain is KAGVTQTPRYLIKTRGQQVTLSCSPISGHRSVSWYQQTPGQGLQFLFEYFSETQRNKGNFPGRFSGRQFSNSRSEMNVSTLELGDSALYLCASNAGSGATNEKLFFGSGTQLSVL.

The chain employs TRBV9 and TRBJ1-6, with TRBD1 as a possible D gene (6 bases). With 0 bases removed from V and 8 bases from J, the gap between germline ends came to 6 bases. CDR1 is SGDLS, CDR2 YYNGEE, per germline. The CDR3 totals 13 residues. The CDR3 protein is CASSVDRDSPLHF. DNA of the CDR3: TGTGCCAGCAGCGTAGACAGGGATTCACCCCTCCACTTT. Filled out from reference TRBV9 and TRBJ1-6, the complete variable domain reads DSGVTQTPKHLITATGQRVTLRCSPRSGDLSVYWYQQSLDQGLQFLIQYYNGEERAKGNILERFSAQQFPDLHSELNLSSLELGDSALYFCASSVDRDSPLHFGNGTRLTVT.

This clonotype appeared many times. The chain has TRBV5-1 and TRBJ2-1; D may match TRBD1 or TRBD2 (5 bases each). V lost 4 bases, J lost 1 base, and 12 bases lay in between. The germline V gene encodes CDR1 SGHRS and CDR2 YFSETQ. This CDR3 comprises 15 residues. Written as DNA, the CDR3 is TGCGCCAGCAGCGGGGACGGCTTATCCTACAATGAGCAGTTCTTC. Residues: CASSGDGLSYNEQFF.

CDR3 residues: CAWRTEFRTSGSNEQFF. The CDR3, as DNA: TGTGCCTGGAGGACCGAATTTAGGACTAGCGGGAGCAATGAGCAGTTCTTC. The gene calls are TRBV30 and TRBJ2-1; 13 bases are shared with TRBD2. The germline V gene has CDR1 GTSNPN and CDR2 SVGIG (reference sequence). With 3 bases clipped from V and 6 bases from J, the junction kept 11 bases outside the gene matches. The CDR3 has 17 amino acids. Full variable domain (missing parts from reference TRBV30 and TRBJ2-1): SQTIHQWPATLVQPVGSPLSLECTVEGTSNPNLYWYRQAAGRGLQLLFYSVGIGQISSEVPQNLSASRPQDRQFILSSKKLLLSDSGFYLCAWRTEFRTSGSNEQFFGPGTRLTVL.

CDR3 sequence (DNA): TGTGCCACTAACGGGGGGCCCGGGGAGCTGTTTTTT. It is translated as CATNGGPGELFF. The V and J genes are TRBV2 and TRBJ2-2; possible D gene TRBD2, 7 bases. This CDR3 is 12 amino acids long. The V end lost 10 bases, the J end lost 6 bases, and 12 bases lay between the germline ends. Germline CDR1 reads SNHLY; CDR2 reads FYNNEI.

This chain links TRBV25-1 with TRBJ2-1; 7 bases are shared with TRBD2. The CDR3 length is 13 residues. Germline CDR1 is MGHDK and CDR2 is SYGVNS. The V and J ends lost 10 bases and 7 bases, in that order; junction bases with no gene match: 10. CDR3 nucleotides: TGTGCCACCAGGACTAGTAAAAGTAATGAGCAGTTCTTC. It is translated as CATRTSKSNEQFF. Complete variable domain (other parts from reference TRBV25-1 and TRBJ2-1): EADIYQTPRYLVIGTGKKITLECSQTMGHDKMYWYQQDPGMELHLIHYSYGVNSTEKGDLSSESTVSRIRTEHFPLTLESARPSHTSQYLCATRTSKSNEQFFGPGTRLTVL.